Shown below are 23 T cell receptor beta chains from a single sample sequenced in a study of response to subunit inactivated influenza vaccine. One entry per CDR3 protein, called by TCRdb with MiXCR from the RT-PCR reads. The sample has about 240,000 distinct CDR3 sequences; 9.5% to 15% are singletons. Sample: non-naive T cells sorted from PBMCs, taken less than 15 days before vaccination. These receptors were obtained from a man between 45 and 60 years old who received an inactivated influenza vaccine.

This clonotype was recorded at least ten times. CDR3 sequence (DNA): TGTGCCAGCAGTTTATTAGGGGGTGAGCAGTACTTC. Its protein product is CASSLLGGEQYF. The gene calls are TRBV12-3 or TRBV12-4 and TRBJ2-7, with D possibly being TRBD1 (6 bases). The CDR3 consists of 12 residues. Between the trimmed V and J ends, which lost 2 bases and 7 bases, there was a span of 9 bases.

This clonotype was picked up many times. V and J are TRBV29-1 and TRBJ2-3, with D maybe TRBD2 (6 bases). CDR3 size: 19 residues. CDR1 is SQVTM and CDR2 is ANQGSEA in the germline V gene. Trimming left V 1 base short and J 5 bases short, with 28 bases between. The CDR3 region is CSVEVRSPSPRGVKDTQYF. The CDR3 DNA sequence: TGCAGCGTTGAAGTTCGTTCGCCCTCCCCTCGCGGGGTGAAAGATACGCAGTATTTT.

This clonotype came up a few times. Written as DNA, the CDR3 is TGTGCCAGCAGCTTACAGGGGTTCGAGCAGTACTTC. This gives the protein CASSLQGFEQYF. This chain joins TRBV7-9 and TRBJ2-7; D may be TRBD1 (6 bases). V was clipped by 2 bases and J by 6 bases, with 8 bases between them. This CDR3 spans 12 amino acids. Germline values: CDR1 SEHNR, CDR2 FQNEAQ (reference sequence).

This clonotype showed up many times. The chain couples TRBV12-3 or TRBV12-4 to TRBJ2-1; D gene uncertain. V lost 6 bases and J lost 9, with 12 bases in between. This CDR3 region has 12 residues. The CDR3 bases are TGTGCCAGCAGCTCTAACGATCGTGAGCAGTTCTTC. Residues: CASSSNDREQFF.

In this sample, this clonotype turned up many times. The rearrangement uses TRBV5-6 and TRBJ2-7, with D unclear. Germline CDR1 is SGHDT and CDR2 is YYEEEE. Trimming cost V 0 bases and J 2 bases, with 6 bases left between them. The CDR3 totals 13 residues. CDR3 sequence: CASSLVDAYEQYF. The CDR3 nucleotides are TGTGCCAGCAGCTTGGTGGACGCCTACGAGCAGTACTTC.

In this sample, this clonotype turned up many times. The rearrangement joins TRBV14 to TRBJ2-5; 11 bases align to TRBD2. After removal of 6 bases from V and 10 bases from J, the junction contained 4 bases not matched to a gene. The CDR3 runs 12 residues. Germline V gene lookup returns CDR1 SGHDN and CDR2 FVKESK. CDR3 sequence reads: CASSPSGRIQYF. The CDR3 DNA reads TGTGCCAGCAGTCCTAGCGGGAGGATCCAGTACTTC. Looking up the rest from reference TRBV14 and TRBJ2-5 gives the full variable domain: EAGVTQFPSHSVIEKGQTVTLRCDPISGHDNLYWYRRVMGKEIKFLLHFVKESKQDESGMPNNRFLAERTGGTYSTLKVQPAELEDSGVYFCASSPSGRIQYFGPGTRLLVL.

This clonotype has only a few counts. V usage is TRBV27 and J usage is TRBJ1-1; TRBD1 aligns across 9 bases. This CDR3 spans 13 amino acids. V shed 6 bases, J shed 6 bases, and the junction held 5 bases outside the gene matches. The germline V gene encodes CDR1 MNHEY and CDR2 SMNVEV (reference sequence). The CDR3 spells CASRKTGGSEAFF. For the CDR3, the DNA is TGTGCCAGCAGAAAAACAGGGGGCTCTGAAGCTTTCTTT.

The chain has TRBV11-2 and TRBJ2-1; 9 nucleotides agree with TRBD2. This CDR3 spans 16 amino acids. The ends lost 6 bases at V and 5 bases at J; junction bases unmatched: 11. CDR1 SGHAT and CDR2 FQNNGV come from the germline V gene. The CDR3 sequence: CASRPSLAGPHNEQFF. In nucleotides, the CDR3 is TGTGCCAGCAGACCCTCCCTAGCGGGGCCCCACAATGAGCAGTTCTTC.

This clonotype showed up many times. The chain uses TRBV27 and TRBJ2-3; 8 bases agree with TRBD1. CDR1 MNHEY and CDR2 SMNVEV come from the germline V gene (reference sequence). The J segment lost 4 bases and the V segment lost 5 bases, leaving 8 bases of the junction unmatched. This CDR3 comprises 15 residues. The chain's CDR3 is CASSRRTGLPDTQYF. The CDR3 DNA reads TGTGCCAGCAGTCGCCGGACAGGGCTTCCAGATACGCAGTATTTT.

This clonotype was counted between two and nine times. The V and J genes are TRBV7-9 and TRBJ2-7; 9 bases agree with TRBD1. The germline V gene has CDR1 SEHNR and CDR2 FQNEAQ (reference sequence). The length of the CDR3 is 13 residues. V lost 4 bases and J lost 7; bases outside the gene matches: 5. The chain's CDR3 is CASSSGTGREQYF. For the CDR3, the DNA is TGTGCCAGCAGCTCTGGGACAGGGCGAGAGCAGTACTTC.

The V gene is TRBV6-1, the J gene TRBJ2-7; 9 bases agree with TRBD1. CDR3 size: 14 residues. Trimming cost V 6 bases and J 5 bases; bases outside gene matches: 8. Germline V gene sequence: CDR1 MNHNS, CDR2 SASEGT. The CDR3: CASSDGDRAHEQYF. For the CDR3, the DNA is TGTGCCAGCAGCGACGGGGACAGGGCCCACGAGCAGTACTTC.

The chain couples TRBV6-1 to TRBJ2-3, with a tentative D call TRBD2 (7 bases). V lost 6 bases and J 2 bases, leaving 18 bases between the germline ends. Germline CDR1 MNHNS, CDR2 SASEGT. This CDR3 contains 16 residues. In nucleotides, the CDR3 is TGTGCCAGCAGGGGAGGGGGAGGTCCGGCCACAGATACGCAGTATTTT. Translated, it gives CASRGGGGPATDTQYF.

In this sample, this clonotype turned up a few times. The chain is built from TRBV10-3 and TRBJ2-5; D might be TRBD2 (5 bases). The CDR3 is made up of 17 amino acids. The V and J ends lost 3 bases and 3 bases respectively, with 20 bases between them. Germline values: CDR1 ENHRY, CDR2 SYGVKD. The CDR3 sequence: CAISEGGRGSGKETQYF. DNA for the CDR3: TGTGCCATCAGTGAAGGAGGCAGAGGCAGTGGGAAAGAGACCCAGTACTTC.

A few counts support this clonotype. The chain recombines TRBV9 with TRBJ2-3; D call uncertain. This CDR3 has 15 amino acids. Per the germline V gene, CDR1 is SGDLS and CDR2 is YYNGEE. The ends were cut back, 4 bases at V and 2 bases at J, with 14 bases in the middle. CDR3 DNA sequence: TGTGCCAGCAGCCCCTGGTCTGCGGCCACAGATACGCAGTATTTT. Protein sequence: CASSPWSAATDTQYF.

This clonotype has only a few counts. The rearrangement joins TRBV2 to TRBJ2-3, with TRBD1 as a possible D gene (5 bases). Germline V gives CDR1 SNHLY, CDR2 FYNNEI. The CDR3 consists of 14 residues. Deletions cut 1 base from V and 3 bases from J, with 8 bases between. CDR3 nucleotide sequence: TGTGCCAGCAGTGAAGGACAGCCAACAGATACGCAGTATTTT. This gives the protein CASSEGQPTDTQYF.

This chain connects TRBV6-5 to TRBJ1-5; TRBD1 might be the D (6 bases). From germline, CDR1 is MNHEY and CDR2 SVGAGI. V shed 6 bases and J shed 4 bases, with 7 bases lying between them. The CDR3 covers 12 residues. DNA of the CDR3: TGTGCCAGCAGAACAGGGAATCAGCCCCAGCATTTT. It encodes CASRTGNQPQHF.

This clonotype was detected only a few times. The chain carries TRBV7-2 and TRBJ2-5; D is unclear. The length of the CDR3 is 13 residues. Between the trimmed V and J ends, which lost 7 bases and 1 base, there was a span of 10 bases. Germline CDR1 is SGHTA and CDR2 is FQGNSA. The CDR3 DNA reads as TGTGCCAGCATTGGGCCGGCCCAAGAGACCCAGTACTTC. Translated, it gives CASIGPAQETQYF.

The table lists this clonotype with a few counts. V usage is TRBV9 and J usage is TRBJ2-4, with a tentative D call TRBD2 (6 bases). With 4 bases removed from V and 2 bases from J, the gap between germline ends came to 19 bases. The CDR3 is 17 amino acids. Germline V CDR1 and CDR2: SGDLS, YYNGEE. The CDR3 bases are TGTGCCAGCAGCTCCCTCCCGGCAGGGAGGACCAAAAACATTCAGTACTTC. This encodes CASSSLPAGRTKNIQYF.

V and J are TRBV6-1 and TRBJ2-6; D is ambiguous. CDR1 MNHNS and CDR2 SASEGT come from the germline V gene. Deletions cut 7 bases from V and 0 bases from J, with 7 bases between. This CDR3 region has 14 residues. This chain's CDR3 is CASKEDSGANVLTF. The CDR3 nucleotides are TGTGCCAGCAAAGAAGACTCTGGGGCCAACGTCCTGACTTTC.

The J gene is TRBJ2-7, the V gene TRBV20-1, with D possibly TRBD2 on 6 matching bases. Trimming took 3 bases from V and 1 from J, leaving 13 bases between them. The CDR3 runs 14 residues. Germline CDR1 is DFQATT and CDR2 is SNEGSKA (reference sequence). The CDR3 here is CSASDTSRSYEQYF. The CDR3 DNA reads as TGCAGTGCTAGCGACACTAGCCGGTCCTACGAGCAGTACTTC.

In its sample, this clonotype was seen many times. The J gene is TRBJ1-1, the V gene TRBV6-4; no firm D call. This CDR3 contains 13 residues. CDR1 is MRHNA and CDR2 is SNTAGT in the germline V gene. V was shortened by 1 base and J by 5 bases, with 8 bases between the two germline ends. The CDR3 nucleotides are TGTGCCAGCAGTGACTTGGTCGGGACTGAAGCTTTCTTT. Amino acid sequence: CASSDLVGTEAFF.

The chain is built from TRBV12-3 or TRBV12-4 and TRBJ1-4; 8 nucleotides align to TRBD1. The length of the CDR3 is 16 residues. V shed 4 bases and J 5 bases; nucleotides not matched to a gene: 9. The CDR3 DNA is TGTGCCAGCAGTTCGGCCGCAGGGGGCTGGAATGAAAAACTGTTTTTT. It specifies CASSSAAGGWNEKLFF.

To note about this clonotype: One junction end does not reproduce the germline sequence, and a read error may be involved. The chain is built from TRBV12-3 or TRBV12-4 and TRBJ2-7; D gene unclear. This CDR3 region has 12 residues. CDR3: CGSSLTSYDQYF. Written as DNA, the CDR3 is TGTGGCAGCAGCCTGACGTCCTACGACCAGTACTTC.